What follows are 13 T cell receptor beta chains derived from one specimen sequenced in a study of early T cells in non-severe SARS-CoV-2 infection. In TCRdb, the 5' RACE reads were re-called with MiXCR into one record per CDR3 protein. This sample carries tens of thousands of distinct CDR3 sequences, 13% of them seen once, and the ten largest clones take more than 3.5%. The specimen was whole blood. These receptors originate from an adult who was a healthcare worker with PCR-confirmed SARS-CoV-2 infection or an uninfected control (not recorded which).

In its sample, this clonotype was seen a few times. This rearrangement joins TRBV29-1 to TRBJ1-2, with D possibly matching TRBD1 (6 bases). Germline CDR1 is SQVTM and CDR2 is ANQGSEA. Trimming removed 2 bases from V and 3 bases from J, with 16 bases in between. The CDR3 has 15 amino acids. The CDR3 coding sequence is TGCAGCGTTGAACTGGAGGGTAACAGGGACTATGGCTACACCTTC. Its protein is CSVELEGNRDYGYTF.

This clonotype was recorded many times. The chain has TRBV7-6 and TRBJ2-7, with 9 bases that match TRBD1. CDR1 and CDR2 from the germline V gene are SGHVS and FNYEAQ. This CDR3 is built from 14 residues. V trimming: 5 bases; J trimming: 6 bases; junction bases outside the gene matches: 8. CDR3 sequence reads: CASSKTGTGSEQYF. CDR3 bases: TGTGCCAGCAGCAAAACCGGGACAGGGAGCGAGCAGTACTTC. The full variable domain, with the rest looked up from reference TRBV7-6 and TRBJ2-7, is GAGVSQSPRYKVTKRGQDVALRCDPISGHVSLYWYRQALGQGPEFLTYFNYEAQQDKSGLPNDRFSAERPEGSISTLTIQRTEQRDSAMYRCASSKTGTGSEQYFGPGTRLTVT.

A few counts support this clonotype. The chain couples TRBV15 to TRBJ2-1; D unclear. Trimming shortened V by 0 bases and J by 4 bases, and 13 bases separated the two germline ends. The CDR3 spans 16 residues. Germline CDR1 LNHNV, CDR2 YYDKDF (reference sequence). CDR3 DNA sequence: TGTGCCACCAGCAGAGATTTCGCCGCTAGGTACAATGAGCAGTTCTTC. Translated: CATSRDFAARYNEQFF.

The CDR3 nucleotides read TGTGCCAGCAGTTTAGCAGGGGCGGTTTCCTATGGCTACACCTTC. Amino acid sequence: CASSLAGAVSYGYTF. The V and J genes are TRBV12-3 or TRBV12-4 and TRBJ1-2, with D tentatively TRBD1 (5 bases). The CDR3 is 15 amino acids. V lost 0 bases and J 4 bases, leaving 12 bases between the germline ends.

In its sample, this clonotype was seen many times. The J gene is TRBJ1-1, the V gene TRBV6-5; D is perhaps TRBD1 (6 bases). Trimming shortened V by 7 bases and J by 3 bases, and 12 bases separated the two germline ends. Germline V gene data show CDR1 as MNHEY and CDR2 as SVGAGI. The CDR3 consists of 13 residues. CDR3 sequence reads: CASNRQAYTEAFF. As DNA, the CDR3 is TGTGCCAGCAACCGACAGGCGTACACTGAAGCTTTCTTT.

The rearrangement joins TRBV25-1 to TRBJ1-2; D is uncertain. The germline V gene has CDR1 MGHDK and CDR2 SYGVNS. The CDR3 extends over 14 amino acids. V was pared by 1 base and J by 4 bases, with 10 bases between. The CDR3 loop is CASSELRESYGYTF. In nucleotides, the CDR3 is TGTGCCAGCAGTGAATTAAGAGAAAGCTATGGCTACACCTTC.

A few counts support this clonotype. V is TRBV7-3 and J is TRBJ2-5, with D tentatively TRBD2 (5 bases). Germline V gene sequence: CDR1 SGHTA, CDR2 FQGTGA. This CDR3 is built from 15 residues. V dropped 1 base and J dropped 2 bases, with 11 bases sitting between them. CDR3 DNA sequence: TGTGCCAGCAGCTTAAGACCCGGGAATCAAGAGACCCAGTACTTC. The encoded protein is CASSLRPGNQETQYF. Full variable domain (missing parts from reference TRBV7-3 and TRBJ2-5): GAGVSQTPSNKVTEKGKYVELRCDPISGHTALYWYRQSLGQGPEFLIYFQGTGAADDSGLPNDRFFAVRPEGSVSTLKIQRTERGDSAVYLCASSLRPGNQETQYFGPGTRLLVL.

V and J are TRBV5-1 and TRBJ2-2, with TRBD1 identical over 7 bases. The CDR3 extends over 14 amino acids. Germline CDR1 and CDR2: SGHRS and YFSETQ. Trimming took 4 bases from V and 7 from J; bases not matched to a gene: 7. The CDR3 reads CASSPGTANGELFF. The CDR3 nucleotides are TGCGCCAGCAGCCCCGGGACAGCGAACGGGGAGCTGTTTTTT.

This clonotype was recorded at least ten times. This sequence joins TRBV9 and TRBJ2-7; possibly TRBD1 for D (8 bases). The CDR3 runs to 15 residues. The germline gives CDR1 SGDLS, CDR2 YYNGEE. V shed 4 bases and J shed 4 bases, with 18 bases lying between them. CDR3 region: CASSTGGGQGYEQYF. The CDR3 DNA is TGTGCCAGCAGCACAGGGGGGGGGCAGGGATACGAGCAGTACTTC. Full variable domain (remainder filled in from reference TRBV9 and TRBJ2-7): DSGVTQTPKHLITATGQRVTLRCSPRSGDLSVYWYQQSLDQGLQFLIQYYNGEERAKGNILERFSAQQFPDLHSELNLSSLELGDSALYFCASSTGGGQGYEQYFGPGTRLTVT.

The CDR3 protein is CASSPRGGHQPQHF. CDR3 bases: TGTGCCAGCAGTCCCCGAGGGGGTCATCAGCCCCAGCATTTT. J is TRBJ1-5 and V is TRBV28; D might be TRBD1 (6 bases). The CDR3 sequence is 14 residues long. Trimming removed 5 bases from V and 5 bases from J, with 13 bases in between. Germline V gene data show CDR1 as MDHEN and CDR2 as SYDVKM. The full variable domain, in which reference TRBV28 and TRBJ1-5 provide the parts outside the CDR3, is DVKVTQSSRYLVKRTGEKVFLECVQDMDHENMFWYRQDPGLGLRLIYFSYDVKMKEKGDIPEGYSVSREKKERFSLILESASTNQTSMYLCASSPRGGHQPQHFGDGTRLSIL.

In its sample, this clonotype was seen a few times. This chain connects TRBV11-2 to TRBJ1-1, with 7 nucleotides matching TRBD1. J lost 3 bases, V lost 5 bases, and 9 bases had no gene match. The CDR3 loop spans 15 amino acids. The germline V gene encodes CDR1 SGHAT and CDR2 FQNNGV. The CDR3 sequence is CASSPQGGRDTEAFF. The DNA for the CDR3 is TGTGCCAGCAGCCCTCAGGGGGGGCGCGACACTGAAGCTTTCTTT.

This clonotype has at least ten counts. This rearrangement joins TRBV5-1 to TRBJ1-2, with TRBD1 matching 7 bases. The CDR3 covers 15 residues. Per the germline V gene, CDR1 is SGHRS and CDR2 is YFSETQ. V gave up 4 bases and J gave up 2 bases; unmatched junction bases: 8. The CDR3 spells CASSPRTGKNYGYTF. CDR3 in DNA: TGCGCCAGCAGCCCGCGGACAGGAAAAAACTATGGCTACACCTTC.

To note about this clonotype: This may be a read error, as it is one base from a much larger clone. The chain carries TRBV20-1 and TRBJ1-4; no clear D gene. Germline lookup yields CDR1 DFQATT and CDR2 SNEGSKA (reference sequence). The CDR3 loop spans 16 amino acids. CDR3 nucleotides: TGCTGTGCTAGAAAGGACCCGGCATCAACTAATGAAAAACTGTTTTTT. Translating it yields CCARKDPASTNEKLFF.